Shown below are 29 T cell receptor beta chains from a single sample sequenced in a study of blood T cell repertoires in COVID-19 (dated by TCRdb to 2020 to 2021). The library was built by means of the immunoSEQ multiplex PCR assay. TCRdb holds this immuneACCESS table with in-frame rearrangements only. Some clones are missing; in checked studies, unresolved V genes explain under half, and the rest has no known cause. The sample table lists about 110,000 clones, nearly 90% of them with a count of one. Clones ranked in the top ten supply around 4.9% of the sample. The sample comprised peripheral blood. The receptors derive from a human donor in a cohort sampled during active COVID-19.

The chain employs TRBV23-1 and TRBJ1-1; TRBD1 matches 8 bases. TRBV23-1 is designated an ORF whose function remains uncertain. This CDR3 comprises 16 residues. V lost 10 bases to trimming and J lost 1 base; unmatched junction nucleotides: 14. The CDR3 loop reads CATAPGQGRKNTEAFF. As DNA, the CDR3 is TGCGCCACCGCGCCCGGACAGGGCCGAAAGAACACTGAAGCTTTCTTT.

V usage is TRBV19 and J usage is TRBJ1-1; D might be TRBD1 (5 bases). The CDR3 is 13 residues long. Germline values: CDR1 LNHDA, CDR2 SQIVND (reference sequence). The germline V and J ends were trimmed by 5 bases and 2 bases, with 9 bases remaining between them. The CDR3 DNA reads TGTGCCAGTAGTTTCAGGGATAACACTGAAGCTTTCTTT. It is translated as CASSFRDNTEAFF.

This clone was recorded only once. The CDR3 nucleotides read TGCGCCAGCAGCCAAGCTCGCCTAGGGTCCGGGGGGACCCAGTACTTC. This translates into CASSQARLGSGGTQYF. The chain uses TRBV4-1 and TRBJ2-5, with D perhaps matching TRBD2 (6 bases). V lost 1 base and J 7 bases, leaving 19 bases between the germline ends. CDR3 size: 16 residues. CDR1 MGHRA and CDR2 YSYEKL come from the germline V gene.

The J gene is TRBJ1-5, the V gene TRBV6-6; the D gene is possibly TRBD1 (5 bases). This CDR3 comprises 14 residues. Germline V CDR1 and CDR2: MNHNY, SVGAGI (reference sequence). The V end lost 6 bases, the J end lost 0 bases, and 9 bases lay between the germline ends. The DNA of the CDR3 is TGTGCCAGCAGAGGGGCCCCTAGCAATCAGCCCCAGCATTTT. The encoded protein is CASRGAPSNQPQHF.

This clone came up a few times. V gene TRBV7-9 combines with J gene TRBJ2-3; 8 bases are shared with TRBD2. Germline trimming cut 5 bases from V and 0 bases from J; bases unmatched to any gene: 10. Germline CDR1 is SEHNR and CDR2 is FQNEAQ (reference sequence). CDR3 length: 17 residues. The CDR3 coding sequence is TGTGCCAGCAGCCCGGGAGCGGGGGAAGCTAGCACAGATACGCAGTATTTT. This gives the protein CASSPGAGEASTDTQYF.

V is TRBV28 and J is TRBJ1-4; 12 nucleotides match TRBD1. CDR1 MDHEN and CDR2 SYDVKM come from the germline V gene. This CDR3 is 19 amino acids long. With 2 bases clipped from V and 3 bases from J, the junction kept 10 bases outside the gene matches. Here the CDR3 reads CASSLPEGTGGSANEKLFF. The CDR3 DNA sequence: TGTGCCAGCAGTTTACCAGAAGGGACAGGGGGCAGTGCTAATGAAAAACTGTTTTTT.

The chain has TRBV19 and TRBJ1-6; possibly TRBD1 for D (5 bases). Germline CDR1 reads LNHDA; CDR2 reads SQIVND (reference sequence). The germline V and J ends were trimmed by 9 bases and 7 bases, with 25 bases remaining between them. The CDR3 runs 17 residues. CDR3 loop: CASSVGDSANSNSPLHF. The CDR3 nucleotides are TGTGCCAGCAGTGTCGGTGACAGCGCGAACTCAAATTCACCCCTCCACTTT.

The V gene is TRBV7-8, the J gene TRBJ1-2; D call uncertain. Germline V gene sequence: CDR1 SGHVS, CDR2 FQNEAQ. The CDR3 is made up of 12 amino acids. V was clipped by 4 bases and J by 8 bases, with 11 bases between them. The CDR3 DNA sequence: TGTGCCAGCAGCTCCCGTCGCGGGGGCTACACCTTC. Its translation is CASSSRRGGYTF.

The sample holds a few counts of this clone. CDR3 region: CASSPRLEGRTEAFF. In nucleotides, the CDR3 is TGTGCCAGCAGCCCCCGGTTGGAGGGGCGGACTGAAGCTTTCTTT. J is TRBJ1-1 and V is TRBV11-1; D is perhaps TRBD1 (5 bases). Germline CDR1 and CDR2: SGHAT and FQDESV (reference sequence). V lost 5 bases and J lost 5, with 18 bases in between. The CDR3 is made up of 15 amino acids.

As for this clone: This CDR3 is also generated by other DNA sequences in the sample. V gene TRBV7-9 combines with J gene TRBJ2-7; possible D gene TRBD2, 5 bases. This CDR3 comprises 15 residues. Germline V gene lookup returns CDR1 SEHNR and CDR2 FQNEAQ (reference sequence). V was shortened by 2 bases and J by 2 bases, with 13 bases between the two germline ends. This CDR3 is CASSLKGTAAYEQYF. The CDR3 DNA follows: TGTGCCAGCAGCTTAAAGGGCACAGCGGCCTACGAGCAGTACTTC.

The V call is TRBV3-1 (or the pseudogene TRBV3-2), the J call TRBJ1-1; maybe TRBD1 (5 bases). Germline assignment: CDR1 LGHDT and CDR2 YNNKEL (reference sequence). The CDR3 has 15 residues. The ends were cut back, 4 bases at V and 1 base at J, with 13 bases in the middle. The CDR3: CASSPSGTANTEAFF. Written as DNA, the CDR3 is TGTGCCAGCAGCCCCAGTGGGACTGCGAACACTGAAGCTTTCTTT.

V gene TRBV28 combines with J gene TRBJ2-2; 9 positions match TRBD2. CDR3 size: 16 residues. CDR1 is MDHEN and CDR2 is SYDVKM in the germline V gene. V was pared by 4 bases and J by 5 bases, with 8 bases of the junction left unmatched. The CDR3 nucleotides read TGTGCCAGCAGTTGGTTAGCGGGAGATAATACCGGGGAGCTGTTTTTT. Residues: CASSWLAGDNTGELFF.

The chain employs TRBV5-1 and TRBJ2-5; D is perhaps TRBD2 (5 bases). The V end lost 0 bases, the J end lost 3 bases, and 9 bases lay between the germline ends. The germline gives CDR1 SGHRS, CDR2 YFSETQ. CDR3 size: 14 residues. The CDR3 sequence: CASSLGAVEETQYF. CDR3 bases: TGCGCCAGCAGCTTGGGAGCGGTAGAAGAGACCCAGTACTTC.

Notes on this clone: A junction boundary mismatches the germline segment, possibly from a read error. The gene calls are TRBV6-5 and TRBJ1-2, with TRBD1 as a possible D gene (6 bases). The CDR3 runs to 14 residues. Per germline, CDR1 MNHEY and CDR2 SVGAGI. The CDR3 loop reads CASSYSQGSYGNTF. In DNA, the CDR3 is TGTGCCAGCAGTTACTCGCAGGGGTCCTATGGCAACACCTTC.

The chain combines TRBV28 with TRBJ2-4; TRBD1 might be the D (6 bases). Germline CDR1 and CDR2: MDHEN and SYDVKM. Trimming stripped 6 bases from V and 5 bases from J, with 11 bases between. CDR3 length: 13 residues. The CDR3 is CASRTDSENIQYF. The CDR3 region has the DNA TGTGCCAGCAGGACGGACAGTGAAAACATTCAGTACTTC.

This chain's CDR3 is CASSRYSTEQFF. The CDR3 DNA reads TGTGCCAGCAGTCGGTACTCCACTGAGCAGTTCTTC. This rearrangement joins TRBV2 to TRBJ2-1; D unclear. V was trimmed by 5 bases and J by 9 bases, leaving 11 bases between them. CDR1 is SNHLY, CDR2 FYNNEI, per germline. The CDR3 extends over 12 amino acids.

The genes are TRBV12-3 or TRBV12-4 and TRBJ2-7, with D maybe TRBD1 (5 bases). This CDR3 contains 13 residues. Trimming cost V 6 bases and J 6 bases, with 15 bases left between them. The CDR3 loop is CASSPLTGTEQYF. Here the CDR3 DNA reads TGTGCCAGCAGCCCCTTAACAGGAACCGAGCAGTACTTC.

The J gene is TRBJ2-5, the V gene TRBV24-1, with D possibly being TRBD1 (6 bases). The CDR3 extends over 14 amino acids. V was cut by 5 bases and J by 4 bases, with 13 bases left in between. The germline V gene encodes CDR1 KGHDR and CDR2 SFDVKD. The CDR3 protein is CATSGYREGETQYF. The CDR3 nucleotides are TGTGCCACCAGTGGGTACAGGGAAGGAGAGACCCAGTACTTC.

V gene TRBV18 combines with J gene TRBJ2-6, with D possibly matching TRBD1 (5 bases). The germline CDR1 and CDR2 sequences are KGHSH and LQKENI. The CDR3 consists of 16 residues. Trimming took 4 bases from V and 0 from J, leaving 10 bases between them. The CDR3 spells CASSLQAHSGANVLTF. The CDR3 nucleotides are TGTGCCAGCTCACTACAGGCCCACTCTGGGGCCAACGTCCTGACTTTC.

This clone was counted a single time. The chain has TRBV4-2 and TRBJ1-3, with TRBD1 matching over 7 bases. Trimming took 4 bases from V and 4 from J; bases not matched to a gene: 10. Looked up from germline, CDR1 is LGHNA and CDR2 is YNFKEQ. This CDR3 region has 16 residues. CDR3 coding DNA: TGTGCCAGCAGCCGCACAGGGGCTGAACCCGGAAACACCATATATTTT. Translating it yields CASSRTGAEPGNTIYF.

The V and J genes are TRBV29-1 and TRBJ2-1, with 9 positions matching TRBD1. The CDR3 spans 12 residues. The germline gives CDR1 SQVTM, CDR2 ANQGSEA. V lost 6 bases to trimming and J lost 7 bases; unmatched junction nucleotides: 4. CDR3 sequence (DNA): TGCAGCGTAGGGGACAGGGTAAATGAGCAGTTCTTC. This translates into CSVGDRVNEQFF.

Turning to this clone: One junction end disagrees with the germline gene, perhaps due to a read error. The chain uses TRBV6-1 and TRBJ2-2; D gene uncertain. The germline gives CDR1 MNHNS, CDR2 SASEGT. The CDR3 is 13 residues long. The CDR3 sequence is CASTEQNTGELFF. DNA of the CDR3: TGTGCCAGCACTGAACAGAACACCGGGGAGCTGTTTTTT.

CDR3 in amino acids: CASSERDGGRADTQYF. The CDR3 DNA is TGTGCCAGCAGTGAGCGGGACGGCGGTCGCGCAGATACGCAGTATTTT. This chain joins TRBV25-1 and TRBJ2-3, with D perhaps matching TRBD2 (6 bases). In germline, CDR1 is MGHDK, CDR2 SYGVNS. The V and J ends lost 3 bases and 4 bases respectively, with 17 bases between them. This CDR3 has 16 residues.

The chain employs TRBV19 and TRBJ1-2, with 9 bases matching TRBD1. The J segment lost 7 bases and the V segment lost 6 bases, leaving 9 bases of the junction unmatched. The CDR3 covers 14 residues. Germline V gene lookup returns CDR1 LNHDA and CDR2 SQIVND (reference sequence). CDR3 sequence reads: CASRPGTGWSGYTF. DNA for the CDR3: TGTGCCAGTAGGCCCGGGACAGGGTGGTCTGGCTACACCTTC.

The chain couples TRBV6-2 or TRBV6-3 to TRBJ1-6; the D gene is possibly TRBD1 (6 bases). Germline CDR1 is MNHEY and CDR2 is SVGEGT. V lost 4 bases to trimming and J lost 0 bases, with 16 bases between them. This CDR3 is built from 18 residues. The CDR3 sequence is CASSSDRISRSYNSPLHF. The CDR3 nucleotides are TGTGCCAGCAGTTCCGACAGGATCTCGCGCTCCTATAATTCACCCCTCCACTTT.

The chain is built from TRBV6-2 or TRBV6-3 and TRBJ1-2; D is possibly TRBD1 (6 bases). CDR1 and CDR2 from the germline V gene are MNHEY and SVGEGT. This CDR3 region has 16 residues. V gave up 5 bases and J gave up 3 bases, with 19 bases separating them. The CDR3 coding sequence is TGTGCCAGCAGTCCCCCCTGGGGGGGGCGTCACTATGGCTACACCTTC. Protein sequence: CASSPPWGGRHYGYTF.

This clone was counted a single time. The chain links TRBV28 to TRBJ2-1, with 11 positions matching TRBD2. V shed 5 bases and J 7 bases; nucleotides not matched to a gene: 7. Per the germline V gene, CDR1 is MDHEN and CDR2 is SYDVKM. The CDR3 is 15 amino acids. CDR3 residues: CASSVLAGGLNEQFF. CDR3 sequence (DNA): TGTGCCAGCAGTGTTCTAGCGGGAGGCCTAAATGAGCAGTTCTTC.

The V call is TRBV7-9, the J call TRBJ2-3; D gene ambiguous. CDR3 length: 12 amino acids. Trimming cost V 3 bases and J 2 bases, with 3 bases left between them. The germline CDR1 and CDR2 sequences are SEHNR and FQNEAQ (reference sequence). CDR3 coding DNA: TGTGCCAGCAGCTTTAACACAGATACGCAGTATTTT. As protein: CASSFNTDTQYF.

This clone was counted only a few times. The chain carries TRBV2 and TRBJ2-5; D may be TRBD2 (6 bases). The V end was cut by 8 bases, the J end by 1 base, with 8 bases between. The CDR3 is 12 amino acids. Germline CDR1 reads SNHLY; CDR2 reads FYNNEI. DNA of the CDR3: TGTGCCAGCGGAGGGATCCAAGAGACCCAGTACTTC. This codes for CASGGIQETQYF.